These 2 T cell receptor beta chains share one sample of origin, sequenced in a study of Tregs in tolerant kidney transplant recipients. Using immunoSEQ multiplex PCR, the repertoire was profiled, and TCRdb retains in-frame clones only, with some absent. The repertoire holds about 100,000 clones, approximately 94% seen once, with about 0.45% in the top ten. Here the sequenced sample was CD4+ T cells from blood, taken before the transplant. The receptors stem from a human donor who received a combined kidney and bone marrow transplant.

The chain links TRBV19 to TRBJ1-2; possible D gene TRBD1, 5 bases. V gave up 11 bases and J gave up 5 bases, with 15 bases separating them. Germline CDR1 and CDR2: LNHDA and SQIVND (reference sequence). CDR3 length equals 12 residues. The CDR3 DNA reads as TGTGCCGGGGGGGACGGCCGATATGGCTACACCTTC. Encoded protein: CAGGDGRYGYTF.

The chain joins TRBV19 to TRBJ1-1; 9 nucleotides match TRBD1. V lost 8 bases, J lost 3 bases, and 10 bases stayed unmatched. This CDR3 spans 15 amino acids. Germline V gives CDR1 LNHDA, CDR2 SQIVND (reference sequence). In DNA, the CDR3 is TGTGCCAGTGTTCGGGACAGGGTTTCGGACACTGAAGCTTTCTTT. Translated, it gives CASVRDRVSDTEAFF.